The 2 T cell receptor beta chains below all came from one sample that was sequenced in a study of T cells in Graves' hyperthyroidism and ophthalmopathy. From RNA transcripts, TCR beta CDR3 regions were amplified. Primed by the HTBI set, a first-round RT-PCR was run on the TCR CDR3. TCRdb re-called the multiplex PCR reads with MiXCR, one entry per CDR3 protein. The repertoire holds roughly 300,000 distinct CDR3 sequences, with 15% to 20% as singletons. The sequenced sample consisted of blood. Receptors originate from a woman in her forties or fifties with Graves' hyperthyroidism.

The CDR3 bases are TGCGCCAGCAGCCAAGAGCCGGCCAACACTGAAGCTTTCTTT. This translates into CASSQEPANTEAFF. The chain joins TRBV4-1 to TRBJ1-1; D is unclear. Germline V gene sequence: CDR1 MGHRA, CDR2 YSYEKL. The CDR3 length is 14 residues. Trimming pared 0 bases from V and 2 bases from J, leaving 7 bases between.

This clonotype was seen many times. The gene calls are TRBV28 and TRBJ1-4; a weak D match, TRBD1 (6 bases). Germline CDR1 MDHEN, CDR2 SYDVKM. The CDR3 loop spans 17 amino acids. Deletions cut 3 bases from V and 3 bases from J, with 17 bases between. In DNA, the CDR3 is TGTGCCAGCAGTTTGAATCGTAAGGGACAAGCTAATGAAAAACTGTTTTTT. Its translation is CASSLNRKGQANEKLFF.